This entry lists 14 T cell receptor beta chains sequenced from one sample in a study of PD-1 blockade in classical Hodgkin lymphoma. Time point indicated: cycle 4 day 1 (C4D1), after around six weeks of nivolumab. Every one of the patients relapsed after autologous stem cell transplantation (brentuximab vedotin exposure was variable). Sequencing used immunoSEQ multiplex PCR; TCRdb keeps in-frame clones, though not all of them. This sample has over 50,000 clones, with about 85% found just once. Sequenced here: peripheral blood mononuclear cells (PBMCs), sampled before the fourth cycle of nivolumab. The receptors were sampled from a human donor with classical Hodgkin lymphoma.

The V and J genes are TRBV5-1 and TRBJ2-3; 11 bases are a match to TRBD2. The germline CDR1 and CDR2 sequences are SGHRS and YFSETQ. V dropped 7 bases and J dropped 6; count of bases not matched to a gene: 7. This CDR3 spans 14 amino acids. The DNA of the CDR3 is TGCGCCAGCCTTACTAGCGGGGGAGCGGATACGCAGTATTTT. Translation: CASLTSGGADTQYF.

The rearrangement joins TRBV7-8 to TRBJ1-2; 7 nucleotides line up with TRBD1. The CDR3 length is 14 residues. V lost 1 base, J lost 8 bases, and 7 bases stayed unmatched. Looked up from germline, CDR1 is SGHVS and CDR2 is FQNEAQ. Here the CDR3 reads CASSLVKGATGYTF. The CDR3 coding sequence is TGTGCCAGCAGCTTAGTTAAGGGGGCGACCGGCTACACCTTC. Complete variable domain (other parts from reference TRBV7-8 and TRBJ1-2): GAGVSQSPRYKVAKRGQDVALRCDPISGHVSLFWYQQALGQGPEFLTYFQNEAQLDKSGLPSDRFFAERPEGSVSTLKIQRTQQEDSAVYLCASSLVKGATGYTFGSGTRLTVV.

This clone was recorded once. CDR3 sequence reads: CASSPGQGYGYTF. In DNA, the CDR3 is TGTGCCAGCTCACCGGGACAGGGATATGGCTACACCTTC. V and J are TRBV18 and TRBJ1-2, with TRBD1 matching 9 bases. V lost 3 bases, J lost 5 bases, and 1 base stayed unmatched. The germline V gene encodes CDR1 KGHSH and CDR2 LQKENI. There are 13 residues in the CDR3.

The CDR3 DNA follows: TGTGCCAGCAGCACAAATAGCGGGGGGCCCACAGATACGCAGTATTTT. Translated, it gives CASSTNSGGPTDTQYF. The chain recombines TRBV2 with TRBJ2-3; 10 bases agree with TRBD2. The J segment lost 2 bases and the V segment lost 6 bases, leaving 8 bases of the junction unmatched. The CDR3 contains 16 residues. The germline CDR1 and CDR2 sequences are SNHLY and FYNNEI.

This clone was observed once. The CDR3 here is CASSLDTGRGSGANVLTF. CDR3 nucleotides: TGCGCCAGCAGCTTGGATACAGGGAGGGGCTCTGGGGCCAACGTCCTGACTTTC. J is TRBJ2-6 and V is TRBV5-1; possibly TRBD2 for D (7 bases). This CDR3 is 18 amino acids long. Germline V lookup: CDR1 SGHRS, CDR2 YFSETQ. Trimming removed 0 bases at V and 0 bases at J, with 13 bases between.

V gene TRBV18 combines with J gene TRBJ2-7; 8 positions agree with TRBD2. V gave up 4 bases and J gave up 7 bases; unmatched junction bases: 3. This CDR3 comprises 12 residues. Germline V lookup: CDR1 KGHSH, CDR2 LQKENI. This CDR3 is CASSRRGGEQYF. The CDR3 DNA follows: TGTGCCAGCTCACGACGGGGGGGTGAGCAGTACTTC.

The chain employs TRBV6-6 and TRBJ2-2; no definite D call. The CDR3 covers 14 residues. The V gene's germline CDR1 is MNHNY and CDR2 SVGAGI (reference sequence). Between the trimmed V and J ends, which lost 6 bases and 3 bases, there was a span of 11 bases. In DNA, the CDR3 is TGTGCCAGCAGCTCAAATCAATACACCGGGGAGCTGTTTTTT. Translation: CASSSNQYTGELFF.

The V and J genes are TRBV5-8 and TRBJ2-3; D remains unclear. From germline, CDR1 is SGHTS and CDR2 YDEGEE. The CDR3 consists of 13 residues. The ends were cut back, 1 base at V and 7 bases at J, with 10 bases in the middle. This chain's CDR3 is CASSLTQWNTQYF. The CDR3 DNA reads TGTGCCAGCAGCTTGACCCAGTGGAATACGCAGTATTTT.

This chain joins TRBV5-1 and TRBJ2-2, with unresolved D. This CDR3 has 14 residues. Trimming removed 2 bases from V and 6 bases from J, with 11 bases in between. The germline V gene has CDR1 SGHRS and CDR2 YFSETQ. CDR3 in DNA: TGCGCCAGCAGCTTTTTCGCGTCGGCCGGGGAGCTGTTTTTT. It is translated as CASSFFASAGELFF.

This chain connects TRBV7-9 to TRBJ2-5; 8 bases map to TRBD1. Trimming at V came to 2 bases and at J to 5 bases, leaving 1 base not matched to a gene. Germline CDR1 is SEHNR and CDR2 is FQNEAQ (reference sequence). This CDR3 is built from 13 residues. CDR3 sequence: CASSLNRGETQYF. In DNA form, the CDR3 reads TGTGCCAGCAGCTTAAACAGGGGGGAGACCCAGTACTTC.

This clone was detected once. This chain links TRBV10-2 with TRBJ2-7; D not certain. With 5 bases removed from V and 4 bases from J, the gap between germline ends came to 12 bases. This CDR3 has 13 residues. The germline gives CDR1 WSHSY, CDR2 SAAADI. The CDR3 sequence: CASSLRGLYEQYF. CDR3 coding DNA: TGCGCCAGCAGTCTTAGAGGTTTATACGAGCAGTACTTC.

The rearrangement uses TRBV28 and TRBJ2-7; the match to TRBD1 covers 9 bases. This CDR3 comprises 15 residues. After removal of 6 bases from V and 5 bases from J, the junction contained 11 bases not matched to a gene. Germline CDR1 is MDHEN and CDR2 is SYDVKM. CDR3 sequence: CASRPRDRELHEQYF. For the CDR3, the DNA is TGTGCCAGCAGACCCCGGGACAGGGAGTTGCACGAGCAGTACTTC.

This clone was detected a few times. V gene TRBV18 combines with J gene TRBJ2-2; perhaps TRBD1 as D (5 bases). Germline CDR1 and CDR2: KGHSH and LQKENI. This CDR3 is built from 16 residues. V lost 6 bases and J lost 6, with 20 bases in between. CDR3 sequence: CASSPTQPTVPGELFF. The CDR3, as DNA: TGTGCCAGCTCCCCTACACAACCGACAGTCCCCGGGGAGCTGTTTTTT.

The chain joins TRBV21-1 to TRBJ1-1. TRBV21-1 is a pseudogene segment. The length of the CDR3 is 14 residues. The DNA for the CDR3 is TGTGCCAGCAGCAAAGGTTGGGGGAACACTGAAGCTTTCTTT. Its protein product is CASSKGWGNTEAFF.